This record looks at one TCR beta chain sequence and its context. Its antigen is unknown. The sample originates from a study of cytomegalovirus exposure and HLA in healthy donors. Primers for the PCR totalled 60 Vbeta and 13 Jbeta. Libraries were prepared by immunoSEQ multiplex PCR; TCRdb keeps only in-frame clonotypes and omits some of them. The data hold 130,000 to 150,000 clones, with around 80% observed a single time. Findings and caveats of the study: In a later analysis, DRB1 alleles had the most associated TCRs; HLA-C alleles the fewest. It was reported that the classifier diagnosed cytomegalovirus status with high specificity and sensitivity in both the original and validation cohorts. Analysis was carried out at a later point, and it linked a missense DCLRE1C variant to TCR beta V- and J-gene trimming. When a later analysis was performed, an Asian-associated ancestry cluster reportedly had fewer N-insertions than the approximately 700-donor mean.

The CDR3 runs to 13 residues. The germline V gene has CDR1 SQVTM and CDR2 ANQGSEA. The V segment lost 7 bases and the J segment 11 bases; nucleotides outside the gene matches: 15. The sequencing input was PBMCs. The clonotype originates from a woman aged 55 to 70 in good health and CMV-seropositive. The chain recombines TRBV29-1 with TRBJ1-2; the match to TRBD1 covers 8 bases. CDR3 residues: CSATPRTGSPYTF. The CDR3 DNA reads as TGCAGCGCTACCCCCAGGACAGGGAGTCCTTACACCTTC.